This T cell receptor beta chain was obtained from a study of human T cells and chemical hapten exposure. Overall study: Donors were sensitized with 2% DPC on the upper inner arm. Findings and caveats of the study: Given that the donors had alopecia, their immune response may differ from that seen in healthy people.

Within the library, unique molecular identifiers were attached to each individual cDNA molecule. TCRdb re-analysed the RACE reads in MiXCR, keeping a single row per CDR3 protein. The sample holds 71,000 or so distinct CDR3 sequences, 7.5% to 10% seen once. Sample time point: patch test 1, 2 weeks after DPC sensitization. Sample treatment: therapeutic diphenylcyclopropenone sensitization with weekly scalp DPC. This clonotype has ten or more counts. No antigen is known for it. CDR3 size: 14 residues. Trimming removed 5 bases from V and 0 bases from J, with 10 bases in between. Germline assignment: CDR1 MNHNY and CDR2 SVGAGI (reference sequence).

The chain employs TRBV6-6 and TRBJ1-2, with a possible D match to TRBD1 (5 bases). The receptor was derived from a woman aged 40 to 50 with alopecia areata. Some clones in this sample may be carry-over from other donors' samples. The specimen was whole blood, collected in connection with sensitization to the hapten diphenylcyclopropenone (DPC). CDR3 in DNA: TGTGCCAGCAGTCAGGGACCCTCTAACTATGGCTACACCTTC. This translates into CASSQGPSNYGYTF.